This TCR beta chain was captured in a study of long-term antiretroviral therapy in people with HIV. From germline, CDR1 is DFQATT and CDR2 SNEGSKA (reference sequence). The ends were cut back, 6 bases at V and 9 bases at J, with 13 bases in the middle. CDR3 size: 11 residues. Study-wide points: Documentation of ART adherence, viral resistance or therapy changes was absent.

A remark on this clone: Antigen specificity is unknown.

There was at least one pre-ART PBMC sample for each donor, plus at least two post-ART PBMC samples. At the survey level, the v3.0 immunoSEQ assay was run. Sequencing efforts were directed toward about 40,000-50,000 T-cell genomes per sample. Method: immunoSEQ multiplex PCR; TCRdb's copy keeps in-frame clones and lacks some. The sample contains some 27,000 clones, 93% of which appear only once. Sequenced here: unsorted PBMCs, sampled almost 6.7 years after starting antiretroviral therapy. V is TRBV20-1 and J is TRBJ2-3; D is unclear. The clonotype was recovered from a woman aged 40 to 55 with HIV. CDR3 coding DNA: TGCAGTGCCGCAACCGGAGAAACGCAGTATTTT. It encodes CSAATGETQYF.